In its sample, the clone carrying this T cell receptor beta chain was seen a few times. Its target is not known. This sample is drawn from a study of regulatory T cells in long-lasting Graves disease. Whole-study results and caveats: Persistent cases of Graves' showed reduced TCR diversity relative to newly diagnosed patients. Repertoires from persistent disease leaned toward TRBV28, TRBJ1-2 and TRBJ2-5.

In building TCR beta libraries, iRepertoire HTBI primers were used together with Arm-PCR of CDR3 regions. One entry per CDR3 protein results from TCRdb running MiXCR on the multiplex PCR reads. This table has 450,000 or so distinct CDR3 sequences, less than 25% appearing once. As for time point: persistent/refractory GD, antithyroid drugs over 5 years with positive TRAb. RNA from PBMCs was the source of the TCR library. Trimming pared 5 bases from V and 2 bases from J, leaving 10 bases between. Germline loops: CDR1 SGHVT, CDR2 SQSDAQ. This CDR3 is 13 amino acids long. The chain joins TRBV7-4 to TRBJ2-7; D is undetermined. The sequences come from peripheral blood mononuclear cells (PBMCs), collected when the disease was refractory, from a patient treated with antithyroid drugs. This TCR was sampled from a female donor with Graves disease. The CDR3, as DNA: TGTGCCAGCAGCGGGTGGGATACCTACGAGCAGTACTTC. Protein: CASSGWDTYEQYF.